This T cell receptor beta chain was retrieved from a study of cytomegalovirus exposure and HLA in healthy donors. Germline V gene data show CDR1 as MNHEY and CDR2 as SMNVEV (reference sequence). Germline trimming cut 5 bases from V and 7 bases from J; bases unmatched to any gene: 14. CDR3 length equals 16 residues. This clone was detected only once. Primers included in the PCR were 60 Vbeta and 13 Jbeta primers. The repertoire was sequenced with immunoSEQ multiplex PCR; TCRdb's copy has only in-frame clones and lacks some. The sample carries 150,000 to 200,000 clones, about three quarters recorded once.

The TCR comes from a female donor in good health and CMV-seronegative. The specimen was PBMCs. This chain connects TRBV27 to TRBJ2-1, with 7 positions matching TRBD1. The CDR3 nucleotides read TGTGCCAGCAGTCTCCCGACAGGGAGTGGTATTAATGAGCAGTTCTTC. Its translation is CASSLPTGSGINEQFF.